The rows below give T cell receptor beta chains drawn from one sample of a study of blood T cell repertoires in COVID-19. TCRdb's table, derived via immunoSEQ multiplex PCR, lists solely in-frame clones and lacks some. The table has under 150,000 clones, 84% seen once. Sample: PBMCs or T cells enriched from blood (not recorded which). These receptors were obtained from a man aged 35 to 55 with acute COVID-19. CDR3s include the opening cysteine and the closing phenylalanine or tryptophan. The D gene is left open where the match is weak. Where a row states a size, it is once, few, many or the class of an expanded clone; other rows omit it.

V	J	D	size	DNA	CDR3
TRBV29-1	TRBJ1-3	.	.	TGCAGCATCGCAGACTCGTCCTCTGGAAACACCATATATTTT	CSIADSSSGNTIYF
TRBV12-3/TRBV12-4	TRBJ1-2	.	.	TGTGCCAGCAGCTTTCGGGACATGCGTGGCTACACCTTC	CASSFRDMRGYTF
TRBV29-1	TRBJ2-1	TRBD2	.	TGCAGCGTTGAAGCGGGGGGGGATGAGCAGTTCTTC	CSVEAGGDEQFF
TRBV2	TRBJ2-7	TRBD1	.	TGTGCCAGCAGTGGACAGGGCAGAGAGCAGTACTTC	CASSGQGREQYF
TRBV30	TRBJ2-5	.	.	TGTGCCTGGAGTACCAGGGCAGGGATGACCCAGTACTTC	CAWSTRAGMTQYF
TRBV5-1	TRBJ2-7	.	.	TGCGCCAGCAGCCTACTACAGGTTTCGTACGAGCAGTACTTC	CASSLLQVSYEQYF
TRBV6-1	TRBJ2-3	TRBD2	.	TGTGCCAGCAGTGAAAGGACTAGCGGATACACAGATACGCAGTATTTT	CASSERTSGYTDTQYF
TRBV28	TRBJ2-2	TRBD2	.	TGTGCCAGCACCGGGGGGAACGGGGAGCTGTTTTTT	CASTGGNGELFF
TRBV21-1	TRBJ1-2	.	few	TGTGCCAGCAGCTCCCGGGACAGGGGGAGAAGTGGCTACACCTTC	CASSSRDRGRSGYTF
TRBV5-5	TRBJ1-1	TRBD1	.	TGTGCCAGCAGCTGGGGGACAGGGAGGTTGGCCACTGAAGCTTTCTTT	CASSWGTGRLATEAFF
TRBV2	TRBJ2-2	.	.	TGTGCCAGCAGTGAAATTCCTTCTGGGGAGCTGTTTTTT	CASSEIPSGELFF
TRBV19	TRBJ1-2	.	few	TGTGCCAGTAGTATGCGGGGCATCAAGGAGATTAACTATGGCTACACCTTC	CASSMRGIKEINYGYTF
TRBV7-2	TRBJ2-7	TRBD2	.	TGTGCCAGCAGCTTATCAGTCGGGAGGGCCTTCGAGCAGTACTTC	CASSLSVGRAFEQYF
TRBV6-4	TRBJ1-2	.	.	TGTGCCAGCAGTGACTCTGGGGGCGCATATGGCTACACCTTC	CASSDSGGAYGYTF
TRBV19	TRBJ1-5	TRBD1	.	TGTGCCACCTCCACAGGGGGCCAACAGCCCCAGCATTTT	CATSTGGQQPQHF
TRBV2	TRBJ2-1	TRBD2	.	TGTGCCAGCAAGCGGGAGGTACAGAATGAGCAGTTCTTC	CASKREVQNEQFF
TRBV7-2	TRBJ1-2	TRBD1	.	TGTGCCAGCAGCTTTCAGGGGGCGGTCTATGGCTACACCTTC	CASSFQGAVYGYTF
TRBV18	TRBJ2-1	.	.	TGTGCCAGCTCACCATCGTCCCCCTACAATGAGCAGTTCTTC	CASSPSSPYNEQFF
TRBV7-2	TRBJ1-1	.	.	TGTGCCAGCAGCTTCTTCATAGGGGGGAACACTGAAGCTTTCTTT	CASSFFIGGNTEAFF
TRBV4-1	TRBJ2-5	TRBD2	.	TGCGCCAGCAGCGCGGGACTAGCAAGGGAGACCCAGTACTTC	CASSAGLARETQYF
TRBV7-9	TRBJ1-6	.	.	TGTGCCAGCAGCTTAGCGTCCGGGGGGCACTCACCCCTCCACTTT	CASSLASGGHSPLHF
TRBV6-4	TRBJ2-1	TRBD1	.	TGTGCCAGCAGTCGGGACAGGGTCTCCTACAATGAGCAGTTCTTC	CASSRDRVSYNEQFF
TRBV21-1	TRBJ1-6	.	.	TGTGCCAGCAGCAAGCTTGGGCAGGGGCCCTCACCCCTCCACTTT	CASSKLGQGPSPLHF
TRBV19	TRBJ2-1	.	.	TGTGCCAGTAGTATACAGGGCCGGAATGAGCAGTTCTTC	CASSIQGRNEQFF
TRBV5-6	TRBJ2-4	.	.	TGTGCCAGCAGCTTAAATGACGCAGGCCTTCAGTACTTC	CASSLNDAGLQYF
TRBV3-1/TRBV3-2	TRBJ2-7	TRBD1	.	TGTGCCAGCAGCCAACGGGACAGGGGTAGCGAGCAGTACTTC	CASSQRDRGSEQYF
TRBV18	TRBJ2-1	.	.	TGTGCCAGCTCACCACCCGGGCTAGCGCATGAGCAGTTCTTC	CASSPPGLAHEQFF
TRBV6-2/TRBV6-3	TRBJ1-5	.	.	TGTGCCAGCAGTTACTCGGGGGGTAACCAGCCCCAGCATTTT	CASSYSGGNQPQHF
TRBV11-3	TRBJ2-7	TRBD1	.	TGTGCCAGCAGCCCCGGGACAGGAATCTACGAGCAGTACTTC	CASSPGTGIYEQYF
TRBV5-8	TRBJ1-5	.	.	TGTGCCAGCAGCCTGGACAGTAGCAATCAGCCCCAGCATTTT	CASSLDSSNQPQHF